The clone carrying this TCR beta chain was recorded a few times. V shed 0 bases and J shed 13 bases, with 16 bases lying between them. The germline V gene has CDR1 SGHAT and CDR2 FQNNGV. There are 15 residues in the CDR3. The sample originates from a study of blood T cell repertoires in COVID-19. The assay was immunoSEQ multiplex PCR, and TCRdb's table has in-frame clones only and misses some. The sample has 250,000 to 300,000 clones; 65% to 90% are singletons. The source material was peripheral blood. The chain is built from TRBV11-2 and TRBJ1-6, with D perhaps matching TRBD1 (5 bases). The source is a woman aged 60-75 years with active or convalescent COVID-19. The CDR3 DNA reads TGTGCCAGCAGCTTAGAAGGGCAGGGCCTCTCGCCCCTCCACTTT. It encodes CASSLEGQGLSPLHF.